This T cell receptor (beta chain) was found in a study of monozygotic twins with inflammatory bowel disease (dated by TCRdb to between 2019 and 2020). About the investigation overall: The complete study included roughly 30 monozygotic twin pairs: 19 IBD-discordant Danish pairs and nine German pairs, of which four were IBD-concordant and five were IBD-discordant. The search for disease-associated traits relied mainly on comparing IBD patients with their genetically identical healthy co-twins within discordant pairs. Each individual had, on average, about 151 000 unique TCRalpha sequences and 181 000 unique TCRbeta sequences available for analysis.

What the authors observed across the whole study: Repertoire similarity did not differ between concordant and discordant twins, possibly due to limited statistical power. Compared with healthy twins, IBD patients shared fewer clonotypes with other individuals, and the difference was most pronounced in patients with signs of disease activity. The analysis was unable to tell apart different T cell subtypes. A decrease in TCRbeta repertoire diversity, as measured by inverse Simpson index, was observed in IBD patients compared with their healthy co-twins. Because patients received different immunosuppressive treatments, the repertoires may have picked up extra background noise and variability between individuals. No single strong signal or clonotype linked to IBD turned up in the results, so the idea that one exists was not supported.

From each donor, a roughly 2.5 ml peripheral blood sample was drawn into PAXgene tubes and stored at -80 degrees C. Without T cell sorting, total RNA was isolated from whole blood using the PAXgene blood miRNA kit on an automated QIAcube. Deep TCRalpha and TCRbeta repertoire profiling with unique molecular barcoding was performed on peripheral blood of monozygotic twin pairs concordant or discordant for inflammatory bowel disease. For every twin pair, smoking habits were documented, and each individual was categorised as a current, former or never smoker. With regard to this clonotype: Its target antigen remains unknown.

Library preparation employed 5' RACE. The input for every TCR library was around 3.5 ug of total RNA. For each sample, cDNA synthesis with SMARTScribe reverse transcriptase was split into eight separate reactions. During cDNA synthesis, template switching introduced unique molecular identifiers that contained a 6-nucleotide sample barcode. Two nested PCRs of approximately 16 and 9 cycles amplified the TCRalpha and TCRbeta cDNA, and bead purification followed each PCR. Before amplification, the cDNA was treated with uracil DNA-glycosylase and purified using the QIAquick PCR purification kit. The second PCR added Illumina TruSeq-compatible adapters along with sample-specific barcodes. TapeStation and Qubit were used to check library quality and concentration, and about 5 ng of each library was pooled. Sequencing of pooled libraries was carried out on an Illumina HiSeq2500 single-index Rapid Run using 2 x 100 bp reads and custom sequencing primers. In the source study's methods: MiGEC version 1.2.6 was used for UMI-based consensus assembly to correct PCR and sequencing errors. V(D)J alignment, clonotype assembly and CDR3 extraction were performed with MiXCR version 2.1.1. To normalise gene usage, clonotype sharing and MAIT/NKT TCR abundance, the analysis used the top 1000, 10 000 and 20 000 clonotypes per sample. Diversity was computed as the inverse Simpson index with the vegan R package after downsampling to 27 000 UMIs. Paired Mann-Whitney U tests were applied to discordant twin pairs, and Benjamini-Hochberg correction was used for multiple testing. The reads were reprocessed in TCRdb, with one entry per CDR3 protein sequence and no accompanying DNA. These V and J calls derive from TCRdb rather than the authors' analysis. The record for this sample contains 150,000 to 200,000 distinct CDR3 sequences. The top ten hold about 8% of the sample.

CDR1 and CDR2 (SGHRS, YFSETQ) derive from the germline V gene. Taken from cysteine to phenylalanine, the CDR3 has 16 residues. No DNA sequence was recorded. The chain was built from TRBV5-1 and TRBJ1-1. The sequence derives from a human donor with ulcerative colitis or Crohn's disease, or a healthy co-twin of an affected twin (not recorded which). Sequencing used blood. CDR3 loop: CASSSGWRVWNTEAFF.